The next 3 T cell receptor beta chains were all read from a single sample in a study of shared T cell receptors in the human thymus (dated by TCRdb to about 2021). Library generation was performed with the immunoSEQ multiplex PCR assay. In TCRdb, the immuneACCESS table is reduced to in-frame sequences with V and J assigned. These tables do not hold every clone; where another copy was compared, an unresolved V gene accounts for under half, and the others remain unexplained. The sample profile shows some 700,000 clones; around 89% of them were found once. The ten largest clones capture 0.0095% to 0.012% of the sample. Separately, the same data were catalogued under a study of human thymus T cells.

Sequenced: thymocytes. All receptors come from a boy younger than two with a congenital heart defect. Donor details come from another sample of the same person, matched by shared clones.

The chain carries TRBV25-1 and TRBJ2-5, with TRBD1 identical over 10 bases. The J call may not be correct, given that the DNA end is closer to TRBJ2-7. CDR3 length: 16 amino acids. Germline V gene lookup returns CDR1 MGHDK and CDR2 SYGVNS. The CDR3 region has the DNA TGTGCCAGCAGTTGCTACCGGGACAGGGGTTCCTACGAGCAGTACTTC. Its protein is CASSCYRDRGSYEQYF.

The chain is built from TRBV2 and TRBJ2-5; TRBD1 agrees at 10 bases. CDR1 SNHLY and CDR2 FYNNEI come from the germline V gene. The CDR3 contains 15 residues. V lost 7 bases and J lost 5; bases outside the gene matches: 10. The CDR3 reads CASNSGQGDTETQYF. The CDR3 DNA reads TGTGCCAGCAACTCCGGACAGGGGGACACTGAGACCCAGTACTTC.

V is TRBV4-3 and J is TRBJ2-1, with 14 bases fitting TRBD2. Germline V CDR1 and CDR2: LGHNA, YSLEER. The J segment lost 9 bases and the V segment lost 8 bases, leaving 9 bases of the junction unmatched. The CDR3 length is 15 residues. CDR3 in amino acids: CASARTSGRRSEQFF. CDR3 DNA sequence: TGCGCCAGCGCCAGGACTAGCGGGAGGCGAAGTGAGCAGTTCTTC.